These T cell receptor beta chains were read from a single sample in a study of cytomegalovirus exposure and HLA in healthy donors. Libraries were prepared by immunoSEQ multiplex PCR; TCRdb keeps only in-frame clonotypes and omits some of them. The sample has over 150,000 clones; about 85% are singletons. The specimen sequenced was PBMCs. These receptors were taken from a man in his thirties or forties in good health and CMV-seropositive. CDR3s leave out the opening cysteine and the closing phenylalanine or tryptophan. Fields, in order: D gene, V gene, CDR3 protein. D genes are given only for firm matches.

- | TRBV6-6 | ASKETGANVLT
- | TRBV29-1 | SVASSVSSYNEQF
TRBD2 | TRBV27 | ASSLVLAGGPDTQY
TRBD2 | TRBV7-6 | ASSLSLAGIGGELF
TRBD1 | TRBV29-1 | SVGQGNYGYT
TRBD1 | TRBV19 | ASSSSPGTGGTEAF
TRBD1 | TRBV4-1 | ASSLEGQGMEGYT
TRBD1 | TRBV27 | ASSPGQLNTEAF
- | TRBV14 | ASSQDINTEAF
TRBD2 | TRBV27 | ASSLRGDPSYNEQF